The clone carrying this TCR beta chain was recorded at least ten times. TCRdb processed the 5' RACE reads anew with MiXCR; each CDR3 protein has one entry. This table holds about 430,000 distinct CDR3 sequences, roughly a quarter found once. This sample is part of a study of T-cell memory formation after mild COVID-19. This TCR came from an adult woman who had mild COVID-19 (a few samples of this study predate the infection). Cell type and time point are not known. Material: PBMCs or a T cell subset sorted from them (not recorded which).

The chain's CDR3 is CASGGLAGGNGELFF. As DNA, the CDR3 is TGTGCCAGCGGGGGACTAGCGGGAGGAAACGGGGAGCTGTTTTTT. This sequence joins TRBV25-1 and TRBJ2-2, with TRBD2 matching over 15 bases. In germline, CDR1 is MGHDK, CDR2 SYGVNS. This CDR3 comprises 15 residues. Germline trimming cut 8 bases from V and 7 bases from J; bases unmatched to any gene: 5.